A single sample is the source of the 21 T cell receptor beta chains below, sequenced in a study of cytomegalovirus exposure and HLA in healthy donors. PCR used 60 Vbeta primers and 13 Jbeta primers. Profiled with immunoSEQ multiplex PCR; TCRdb holds only in-frame clones, not every one. The sample contains around 250,000 clones, about 80% of which appear only once. Sequencing was carried out using PBMCs. Every receptor here comes from a woman aged 60-75 years in good health and CMV-seropositive.

This clone appeared once. V usage is TRBV28 and J usage is TRBJ1-2; no firm D call. V lost 3 bases and J 8 bases, leaving 13 bases between the germline ends. The CDR3 consists of 13 residues. The V gene's germline CDR1 is MDHEN and CDR2 SYDVKM. DNA of the CDR3: TGTGCCAGCAGTTTGTCGACGTTCGGGGGCTACACCTTC. Translation gives CASSLSTFGGYTF.

V gene TRBV25-1 combines with J gene TRBJ1-2; 8 bases fit TRBD1. CDR1 is MGHDK, CDR2 SYGVNS, per germline. The CDR3 loop spans 15 amino acids. V trimming: 3 bases; J trimming: 2 bases; junction bases outside the gene matches: 5. The chain's CDR3 is CASSDDNRGNYGYTF. In DNA form, the CDR3 reads TGTGCCAGCAGTGATGATAACAGGGGGAACTATGGCTACACCTTC.

The chain joins TRBV28 to TRBJ1-4; 7 bases match TRBD1. The CDR3 sequence is 14 residues long. V shed 4 bases, J shed 3 bases, and the junction held 2 bases outside the gene matches. Germline CDR1 and CDR2: MDHEN and SYDVKM. The CDR3 bases are TGTGCCAGCAGTTCGGGACAGCCTAATGAAAAACTGTTTTTT. It encodes CASSSGQPNEKLFF.

The CDR3 DNA follows: TGTGCCAGCAGTTTCAAGCGGGAGATATACAATGAGCAGTTCTTC. As protein: CASSFKREIYNEQFF. The chain employs TRBV27 and TRBJ2-1, with 8 bases lining up with TRBD2. The CDR3 has 15 amino acids. Losses at the gene ends were 3 bases for V and 4 bases for J; bases not matched to a gene: 5. Germline CDR1 and CDR2: MNHEY and SMNVEV (reference sequence).

J is TRBJ1-5 and V is TRBV10-1; 10 bases fit TRBD1. V dropped 8 bases and J dropped 6; count of bases not matched to a gene: 4. This CDR3 comprises 13 residues. Germline V gene data show CDR1 as WNHNN and CDR2 as SYGVQD (reference sequence). Here the CDR3 reads CASVGTGVQPQHF. The CDR3 DNA sequence: TGCGCCAGCGTTGGGACAGGGGTTCAGCCCCAGCATTTT.

The rearrangement uses TRBV7-3 and TRBJ2-3; tentatively, D is TRBD2 (8 bases). Germline CDR1 and CDR2: SGHTA and FQGTGA. CDR3 length: 19 residues. The ends were cut back, 5 bases at V and 1 base at J, with 25 bases in the middle. The CDR3 here is CASSIAPGGRGHRTDTQYF. The CDR3 DNA reads as TGTGCCAGCAGCATCGCCCCGGGGGGGAGGGGGCATCGCACAGATACGCAGTATTTT. Combining the CDR3 with reference TRBV7-3 and TRBJ2-3 gives the whole variable domain GAGVSQTPSNKVTEKGKYVELRCDPISGHTALYWYRQSLGQGPEFLIYFQGTGAADDSGLPNDRFFAVRPEGSVSTLKIQRTERGDSAVYLCASSIAPGGRGHRTDTQYFGPGTRLTVL.

This clone was detected a few times. CDR3 in amino acids: CASSEVQGSGANVLTF. In DNA form, the CDR3 reads TGTGCCAGCAGTGAAGTGCAGGGATCTGGGGCCAACGTCCTGACTTTC. The chain combines TRBV6-1 with TRBJ2-6; a possible D gene is TRBD1 (5 bases). Trimming stripped 1 base from V and 1 base from J, with 8 bases between. CDR1 is MNHNS and CDR2 is SASEGT in the germline V gene. This CDR3 is built from 16 residues.

The chain carries TRBV6-1 and TRBJ2-7, with 8 bases that match TRBD1. The CDR3 sequence is 20 residues long. Germline V gives CDR1 MNHNS, CDR2 SASEGT. The V segment lost 0 bases and the J segment 1 base; nucleotides outside the gene matches: 17. The CDR3 protein is CASSEAPSSDRAHTSYEQYF. CDR3 sequence (DNA): TGTGCCAGCAGTGAAGCCCCTTCTTCGGACAGGGCCCACACTTCCTACGAGCAGTACTTC.

The chain has TRBV9 and TRBJ2-2; 10 bases map to TRBD2. The germline V gene encodes CDR1 SGDLS and CDR2 YYNGEE. The CDR3 is made up of 17 amino acids. With V trimmed by 0 bases and J by 1 base, 3 bases remained unmatched. The CDR3 DNA is TGTGCCAGCAGCGTAGAACTAGCGGGAATGAACACCGGGGAGCTGTTTTTT. It specifies CASSVELAGMNTGELFF.

V gene TRBV11-3 combines with J gene TRBJ2-1, with 7 positions matching TRBD1. The CDR3 spans 15 residues. Trimming removed 4 bases from V and 2 bases from J; junction bases left unmatched: 5. Germline CDR1 SGHNT, CDR2 YENEEA. The CDR3 sequence: CASSSTGFTYNEQFF. The CDR3 DNA reads as TGTGCCAGCAGCTCGACAGGGTTCACCTACAATGAGCAGTTCTTC.

This chain links TRBV28 with TRBJ2-3; 8 nucleotides align to TRBD1. Germline V gives CDR1 MDHEN, CDR2 SYDVKM. CDR3 length: 17 amino acids. With V trimmed by 7 bases and J by 2 bases, 14 bases remained unmatched. The CDR3 protein is CASTRSGQVGATDTQYF. The CDR3 DNA reads TGTGCCAGCACCAGATCGGGACAGGTCGGGGCCACAGATACGCAGTATTTT.

This clone is a singleton in its sample. The chain employs TRBV7-2 and TRBJ1-4; unclear D gene. Germline lookup yields CDR1 SGHTA and CDR2 FQGNSA. Trimming removed 5 bases at V and 8 bases at J, with 15 bases between. CDR3 length equals 14 residues. The CDR3 here is CASSSRALGEKLFF. As DNA, the CDR3 is TGTGCCAGCAGCAGCCGGGCACTAGGGGAAAAACTGTTTTTT.

This clone was recorded a few times. V gene TRBV6-1 combines with J gene TRBJ1-3; D uncertain. The length of the CDR3 is 15 residues. Germline V gene sequence: CDR1 MNHNS, CDR2 SASEGT. V lost 7 bases and J lost 0, with 13 bases in between. The CDR3 DNA reads as TGTGCCAGCATGGTCGGAGGCCTCTCTGGAAACACCATATATTTT. Translation gives CASMVGGLSGNTIYF.

About this clone: The same CDR3 also results from other DNA sequences found in this sample. V is TRBV5-1 and J is TRBJ1-2, with TRBD1 matching over 7 bases. The CDR3 is made up of 14 amino acids. Trimming cost V 4 bases and J 2 bases; bases outside gene matches: 5. Per germline, CDR1 SGHRS and CDR2 YFSETQ. DNA for the CDR3: TGCGCCAGCAGCCCTACAGGGGCCAACTATGGCTACACCTTC. Encoded protein: CASSPTGANYGYTF.

CDR3 amino acids: CASSSSGGSYNEQFF. As DNA, the CDR3 is TGTGCCAGCAGCTCCTCGGGGGGCTCCTACAATGAGCAGTTCTTC. This rearrangement joins TRBV6-1 to TRBJ2-1, with 7 bases identical to TRBD2. Per germline, CDR1 MNHNS and CDR2 SASEGT. The V and J ends lost 6 bases and 0 bases, in that order; junction bases with no gene match: 5. This CDR3 region has 15 residues.

This chain uses TRBV7-2 with TRBJ1-4, with TRBD1 as a possible D gene (5 bases). The CDR3 has 15 residues. Germline lookup yields CDR1 SGHTA and CDR2 FQGNSA. Deletions cut 1 base from V and 9 bases from J, with 15 bases between. The CDR3 loop is CASSLDGRAVQKLFF. The CDR3 DNA follows: TGTGCCAGCAGCTTAGATGGCAGGGCGGTACAAAAACTGTTTTTT.

The rearrangement links TRBV7-9 to TRBJ1-1; maybe TRBD1 (5 bases). The V end was cut by 7 bases, the J end by 0 bases, with 12 bases between. The CDR3 has 14 amino acids. Germline values: CDR1 SEHNR, CDR2 FQNEAQ (reference sequence). DNA for the CDR3: TGTGCCAGCACCCCCCAGGGCGTGAACACTGAAGCTTTCTTT. This codes for CASTPQGVNTEAFF.

Sample share makes this clone medium-sized. The CDR3: CASSDRLNEKLFF. CDR3 coding DNA: TGTGCCAGCTCGGACAGGCTTAATGAAAAACTGTTTTTT. The chain carries TRBV27 and TRBJ1-4; 7 bases map to TRBD1. Germline V lookup: CDR1 MNHEY, CDR2 SMNVEV (reference sequence). Trimming cost V 8 bases and J 4 bases; bases outside gene matches: 4. CDR3 length: 13 residues.

The chain couples TRBV18 to TRBJ1-5; D is ambiguous. Trimming removed 5 bases at V and 0 bases at J, with 14 bases between. The CDR3 consists of 16 residues. CDR1 is KGHSH and CDR2 is LQKENI in the germline V gene. The CDR3 bases are TGTGCCAGCTCATCATCAGGACTAAATAGCAATCAGCCCCAGCATTTT. This translates into CASSSSGLNSNQPQHF.

V gene TRBV10-3 combines with J gene TRBJ2-5, with TRBD2 identical over 8 bases. Trimming cost V 2 bases and J 1 base; bases outside gene matches: 6. The CDR3 totals 16 residues. Germline CDR1 reads ENHRY; CDR2 reads SYGVKD. CDR3 protein: CAISEPSGHLQETQYF. CDR3 nucleotides: TGTGCCATCAGTGAGCCTAGCGGGCACCTCCAAGAGACCCAGTACTTC.

To note about this clone: Germline and junction disagree at one end, which may indicate a read error. V gene TRBV18 combines with J gene TRBJ2-1, with TRBD2 matching over 9 bases. The CDR3 contains 16 residues. Germline loops: CDR1 KGHSH, CDR2 LQKENI. The CDR3 sequence: CVSSPAGTSRYYEQFF. The CDR3 coding sequence is TGTGTCAGCTCACCAGCCGGGACTAGCAGGTACTATGAGCAGTTCTTC.